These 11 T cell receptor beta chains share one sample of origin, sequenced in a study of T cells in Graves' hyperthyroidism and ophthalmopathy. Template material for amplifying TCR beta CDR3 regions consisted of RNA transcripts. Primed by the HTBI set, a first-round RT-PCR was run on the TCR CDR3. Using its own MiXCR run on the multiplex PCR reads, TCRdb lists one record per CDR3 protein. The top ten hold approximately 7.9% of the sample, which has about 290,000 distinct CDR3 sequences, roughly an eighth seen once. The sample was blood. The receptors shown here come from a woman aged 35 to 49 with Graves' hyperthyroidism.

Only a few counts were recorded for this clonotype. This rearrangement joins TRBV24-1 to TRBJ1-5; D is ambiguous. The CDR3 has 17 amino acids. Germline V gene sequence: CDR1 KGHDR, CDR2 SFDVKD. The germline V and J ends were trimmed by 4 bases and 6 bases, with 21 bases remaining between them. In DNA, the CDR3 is TGTGCCACCAGTGACTCCGCTTCAGTAGGGATTGGTCAGCCCCAGCATTTT. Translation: CATSDSASVGIGQPQHF.

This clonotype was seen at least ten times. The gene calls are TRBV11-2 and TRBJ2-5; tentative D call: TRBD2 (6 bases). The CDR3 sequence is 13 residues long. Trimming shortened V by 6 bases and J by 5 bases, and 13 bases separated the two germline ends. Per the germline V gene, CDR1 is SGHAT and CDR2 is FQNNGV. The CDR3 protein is CASSSIGSETQYF. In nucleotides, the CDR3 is TGTGCCAGCAGTTCTATCGGGAGTGAGACCCAGTACTTC.

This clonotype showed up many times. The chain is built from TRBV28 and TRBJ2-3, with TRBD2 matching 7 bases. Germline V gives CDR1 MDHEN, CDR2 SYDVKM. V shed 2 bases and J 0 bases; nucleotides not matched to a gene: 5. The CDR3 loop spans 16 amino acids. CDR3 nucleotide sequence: TGTGCCAGCAGTTTAGGGCTAGCGGAAAGCACAGATACGCAGTATTTT. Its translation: CASSLGLAESTDTQYF. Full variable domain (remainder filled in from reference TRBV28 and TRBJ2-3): DVKVTQSSRYLVKRTGEKVFLECVQDMDHENMFWYRQDPGLGLRLIYFSYDVKMKEKGDIPEGYSVSREKKERFSLILESASTNQTSMYLCASSLGLAESTDTQYFGPGTRLTVL.

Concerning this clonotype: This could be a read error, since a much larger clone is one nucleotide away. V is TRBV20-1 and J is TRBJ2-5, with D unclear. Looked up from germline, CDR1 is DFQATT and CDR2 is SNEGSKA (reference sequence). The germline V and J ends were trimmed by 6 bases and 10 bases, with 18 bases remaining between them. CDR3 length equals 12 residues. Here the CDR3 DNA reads TGCAGTGCCTGGGTAGCTACGAAGATCCAGTACTTC. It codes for CSAWVATKIQYF.

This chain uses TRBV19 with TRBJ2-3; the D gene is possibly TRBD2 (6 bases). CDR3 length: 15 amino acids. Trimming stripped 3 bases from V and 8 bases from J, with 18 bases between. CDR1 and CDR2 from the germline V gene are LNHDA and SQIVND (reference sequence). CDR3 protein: CASSMTGVPVGTQYF. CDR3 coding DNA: TGTGCCAGTAGTATGACGGGAGTCCCGGTTGGTACGCAGTATTTT.

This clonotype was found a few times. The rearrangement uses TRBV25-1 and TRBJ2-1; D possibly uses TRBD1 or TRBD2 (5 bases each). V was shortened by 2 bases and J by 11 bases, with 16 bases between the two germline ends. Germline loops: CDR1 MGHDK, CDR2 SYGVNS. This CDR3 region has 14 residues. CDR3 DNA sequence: TGTGCCAGCAGTGAAGAGGCCGCGTGGGGGAAGCAGTTCTTC. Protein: CASSEEAAWGKQFF.

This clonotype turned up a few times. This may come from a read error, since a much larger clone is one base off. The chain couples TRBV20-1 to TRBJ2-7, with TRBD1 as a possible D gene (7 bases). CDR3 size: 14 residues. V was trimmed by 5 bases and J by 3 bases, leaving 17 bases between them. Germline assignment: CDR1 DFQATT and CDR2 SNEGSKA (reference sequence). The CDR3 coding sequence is TGCAGTGCTGGAGCGGCAGGGGGGAACTACGAGCAGTACTTC. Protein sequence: CSAGAAGGNYEQYF.

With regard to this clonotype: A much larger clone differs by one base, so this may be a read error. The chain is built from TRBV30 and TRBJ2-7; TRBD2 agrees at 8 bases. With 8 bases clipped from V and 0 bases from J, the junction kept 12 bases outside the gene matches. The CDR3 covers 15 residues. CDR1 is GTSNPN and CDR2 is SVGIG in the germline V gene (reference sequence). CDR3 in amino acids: CAGYGGGGRSYEQYF. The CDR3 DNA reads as TGTGCCGGCTACGGGGGCGGGGGGCGCTCCTACGAGCAGTACTTC.

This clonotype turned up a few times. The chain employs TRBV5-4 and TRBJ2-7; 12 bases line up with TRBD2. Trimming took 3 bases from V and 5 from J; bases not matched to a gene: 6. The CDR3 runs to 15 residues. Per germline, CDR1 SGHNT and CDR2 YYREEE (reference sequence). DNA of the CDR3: TGTGCCAGCAGCTCGACTAGCGGGAGTCGCAACGAGCAGTACTTC. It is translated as CASSSTSGSRNEQYF.

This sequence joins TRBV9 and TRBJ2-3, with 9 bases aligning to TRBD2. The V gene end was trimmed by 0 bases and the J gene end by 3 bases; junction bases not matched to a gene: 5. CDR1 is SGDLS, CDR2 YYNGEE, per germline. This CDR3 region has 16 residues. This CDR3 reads CASSVVAAGGTDTQYF. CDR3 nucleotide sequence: TGTGCCAGCAGCGTAGTAGCAGCGGGAGGAACAGATACGCAGTATTTT.

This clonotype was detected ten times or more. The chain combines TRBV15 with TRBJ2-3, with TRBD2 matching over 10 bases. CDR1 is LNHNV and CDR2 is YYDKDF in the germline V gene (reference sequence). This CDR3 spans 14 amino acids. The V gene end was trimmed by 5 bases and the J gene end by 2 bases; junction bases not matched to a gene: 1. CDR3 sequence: CATSLAGVTDTQYF. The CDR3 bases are TGTGCCACCAGCCTAGCGGGGGTCACAGATACGCAGTATTTT.